Each of the 30 T cell receptor beta chains below was sequenced from the same sample in a study of shared clonotypes between healthy human individuals. Repertoires were generated with immunoSEQ multiplex PCR, while TCRdb's copy carries only in-frame clones and drops some. The sample contains a few hundred thousand clones, approximately 97% of which appear only once. The sequencing sample was made of naive CD4+ T cells sorted from blood. As for subset: CD45RA+ positively selected. The source is a woman in her thirties in good health.

This rearrangement joins TRBV10-2 to TRBJ2-7; 7 bases are shared with TRBD1. The V segment lost 7 bases and the J segment 0 bases; nucleotides outside the gene matches: 9. Germline CDR1 and CDR2: WSHSY and SAAADI. CDR3 length: 15 residues. CDR3 in DNA: TGCGCCAGCAACTTACCGGGACAGCCCTCCTACGAGCAGTACTTC. It encodes CASNLPGQPSYEQYF.

The chain employs TRBV28 and TRBJ1-4, with D perhaps matching TRBD1 (6 bases). The CDR3 runs to 14 residues. V lost 2 bases and J lost 7, with 11 bases in between. Germline V gene lookup returns CDR1 MDHEN and CDR2 SYDVKM. The CDR3 bases are TGTGCCAGCAGTTTACAGGGGATCGGTGAAAAACTGTTTTTT. Amino acid sequence: CASSLQGIGEKLFF.

This chain uses TRBV19 with TRBJ1-5; D uncertain. V lost 4 bases and J lost 4, with 11 bases in between. Germline-derived CDR1 and CDR2 are LNHDA and SQIVND (reference sequence). This CDR3 has 14 residues. The CDR3 here is CASSSPPRNQPQHF. CDR3 sequence (DNA): TGTGCCAGTAGTAGCCCTCCGAGGAATCAGCCCCAGCATTTT.

The gene calls are TRBV29-1 and TRBJ2-5; TRBD2 matches at 9 bases. This CDR3 is built from 14 residues. Germline CDR1 is SQVTM and CDR2 is ANQGSEA. V shed 6 bases and J 2 bases; nucleotides not matched to a gene: 7. The CDR3 sequence: CSVKAGGGQETQYF. Here the CDR3 DNA reads TGCAGCGTCAAAGCGGGAGGTGGGCAAGAGACCCAGTACTTC.

CDR3 loop: CASSYSRGAGYEQYF. In DNA form, the CDR3 reads TGTGCCAGCAGTTACTCGCGAGGGGCCGGCTACGAGCAGTACTTC. J is TRBJ2-7 and V is TRBV6-5, with D perhaps being TRBD1 or TRBD2 (5 bases each). Germline assignment: CDR1 MNHEY and CDR2 SVGAGI. Trimming removed 0 bases from V and 3 bases from J, with 12 bases in between. The length of the CDR3 is 15 residues.

The genes are TRBV18 and TRBJ2-5; no clear D gene. This CDR3 spans 13 amino acids. V shed 0 bases and J shed 5 bases, with 7 bases lying between them. Germline CDR1 reads KGHSH; CDR2 reads LQKENI. CDR3 sequence: CASSPPALETQYF. The CDR3 DNA is TGTGCCAGCTCACCACCCGCTCTCGAGACCCAGTACTTC. Variable domain in full (rest from reference TRBV18 and TRBJ2-5): NAGVMQNPRHLVRRRGQEARLRCSPMKGHSHVYWYRQLPEEGLKFMVYLQKENIIDESGMPKERFSAEFPKEGPSILRIQQVVRGDSAAYFCASSPPALETQYFGPGTRLLVL.

The V and J genes are TRBV7-2 and TRBJ1-5; perhaps TRBD1 as D (6 bases). The CDR3 has 13 amino acids. The V end was cut by 1 base, the J end by 6 bases, with 7 bases between. Germline lookup yields CDR1 SGHTA and CDR2 FQGNSA. The CDR3 protein is CASSLGGGQPQHF. In nucleotides, the CDR3 is TGTGCCAGCAGCTTAGGAGGGGGTCAGCCCCAGCATTTT.

V and J are TRBV12-5 and TRBJ2-7; D perhaps matches TRBD2 (6 bases). Between the trimmed V and J ends, which lost 2 bases and 3 bases, there was a span of 17 bases. The CDR3 is made up of 16 amino acids. Germline-derived CDR1 and CDR2 are LGHNT and FRNRAP. DNA of the CDR3: TGTGCTAGTGGTTTGCGCCGCGCGGGACTTAGCTACGAGCAGTACTTC. Protein sequence: CASGLRRAGLSYEQYF.

The chain is built from TRBV7-9 and TRBJ2-1, with 7 bases aligning to TRBD2. The CDR3 totals 14 residues. Germline V gives CDR1 SEHNR, CDR2 FQNEAQ (reference sequence). Unmatched junction bases numbered 10, after V lost 7 bases and J lost 7 bases. This chain's CDR3 is CASITGTTFNEQFF. In nucleotides, the CDR3 is TGTGCCAGCATCACCGGGACTACGTTTAATGAGCAGTTCTTC.

V gene TRBV5-6 combines with J gene TRBJ2-2; 8 bases map to TRBD1. The CDR3 runs 14 residues. The germline gives CDR1 SGHDT, CDR2 YYEEEE. V lost 4 bases and J lost 4; bases outside the gene matches: 3. The CDR3 sequence: CASSRTGSTGELFF. The CDR3 bases are TGTGCCAGCAGCCGGACAGGGTCCACCGGGGAGCTGTTTTTT.

The chain employs TRBV11-3 and TRBJ2-6; D unresolved. The germline V and J ends were trimmed by 1 base and 1 base, with 8 bases remaining between them. Germline values: CDR1 SGHNT, CDR2 YENEEA. CDR3 length equals 16 residues. The CDR3 coding sequence is TGTGCCAGCAGCTTAGGTGAACAATCTGGGGCCAACGTCCTGACTTTC. Protein product: CASSLGEQSGANVLTF.

This chain joins TRBV7-9 and TRBJ2-3; 12 bases align to TRBD2. Per the germline V gene, CDR1 is SEHNR and CDR2 is FQNEAQ (reference sequence). This CDR3 spans 18 amino acids. Trimming took 6 bases from V and 5 from J; bases not matched to a gene: 15. This CDR3 is CASSATRSSGRAGDTQYF. CDR3 bases: TGTGCCAGCAGTGCAACACGATCTAGCGGGAGGGCCGGAGATACGCAGTATTTT.

This chain uses TRBV19 with TRBJ2-7, with 10 bases aligning to TRBD1. The V and J ends lost 3 bases and 2 bases, in that order; junction bases with no gene match: 4. This CDR3 is built from 15 residues. Per the germline V gene, CDR1 is LNHDA and CDR2 is SQIVND (reference sequence). The CDR3 DNA reads TGTGCCAGTAGTATTACCGGGACAGGGGCCTACGAGCAGTACTTC. It encodes CASSITGTGAYEQYF.

The V call is TRBV5-1, the J call TRBJ2-7, with TRBD1 identical over 7 bases. The CDR3 is 14 residues long. V gave up 4 bases and J gave up 0 bases; unmatched junction bases: 4. Germline CDR1 is SGHRS and CDR2 is YFSETQ. CDR3 bases: TGCGCCAGCAGCCCGGGACAGAGCTCCTACGAGCAGTACTTC. This encodes CASSPGQSSYEQYF. Full variable domain (outside the CDR3, taken from reference TRBV5-1 and TRBJ2-7): KAGVTQTPRYLIKTRGQQVTLSCSPISGHRSVSWYQQTPGQGLQFLFEYFSETQRNKGNFPGRFSGRQFSNSRSEMNVSTLELGDSALYLCASSPGQSSYEQYFGPGTRLTVT.

Comment on this clone: At one of its ends the junction is not consistent with the germline gene, which may arise from a read error. The chain employs TRBV5-1 and TRBJ2-3, with 11 bases that match TRBD2. The V gene's germline CDR1 is SGHRS and CDR2 YFSETQ. This CDR3 has 17 residues. This chain's CDR3 is CVSSVGPGLADTDTQYF. In nucleotides, the CDR3 is TGCGTCAGCAGCGTAGGACCGGGACTAGCGGACACAGATACGCAGTATTTT. Looking up the rest from reference TRBV5-1 and TRBJ2-3 gives the full variable domain: KAGVTQTPRYLIKTRGQQVTLSCSPISGHRSVSWYQQTPGQGLQFLFEYFSETQRNKGNFPGRFSGRQFSNSRSEMNVSTLELGDSALYLCVSSVGPGLADTDTQYFGPGTRLTVL.

The chain couples TRBV5-1 to TRBJ2-5; 15 positions agree with TRBD2. Matching the DNA end better, TRBJ2-7 makes the J call doubtful. Germline-derived CDR1 and CDR2 are SGHRS and YFSETQ. The length of the CDR3 is 15 residues. The CDR3 reads CASSLGLAGGYEQYF. The DNA for the CDR3 is TGCGCCAGCAGCCTGGGACTAGCGGGAGGATACGAGCAGTACTTC.

V gene TRBV19 combines with J gene TRBJ1-1, with D tentatively TRBD1 (6 bases). The CDR3 extends over 15 amino acids. In germline, CDR1 is LNHDA, CDR2 SQIVND (reference sequence). The V end was cut by 3 bases, the J end by 1 base, with 12 bases between. CDR3 coding DNA: TGTGCCAGTAGTATCGGGACACAGGGGAACACTGAAGCTTTCTTT. Protein product: CASSIGTQGNTEAFF.

The rearrangement uses TRBV6-5 and TRBJ1-3, with TRBD1 as a possible D gene (5 bases). Germline V lookup: CDR1 MNHEY, CDR2 SVGAGI. The length of the CDR3 is 15 residues. V lost 6 bases to trimming and J lost 4 bases, with 16 bases between them. The CDR3 DNA sequence: TGTGCCAGCAGAGGGGACTTTTCGGGAGGAAACACCATATATTTT. Translation gives CASRGDFSGGNTIYF.

CDR3 nucleotides: TGTGCCAGCAGCCCCGACGCCGATTATTCCTACAATGAGCAGTTCTTC. The encoded protein is CASSPDADYSYNEQFF. The V and J genes are TRBV7-9 and TRBJ2-1, with D uncertain. This CDR3 has 16 residues. Germline V CDR1 and CDR2: SEHNR, FQNEAQ (reference sequence). The germline V and J ends were trimmed by 5 bases and 1 base, with 15 bases remaining between them.

The genes are TRBV27 and TRBJ1-5; D is undetermined. CDR3 size: 14 residues. V was clipped by 4 bases and J by 4 bases, with 11 bases between them. Germline CDR1 MNHEY, CDR2 SMNVEV (reference sequence). The CDR3 protein is CASSSGRRNQPQHF. CDR3 nucleotides: TGTGCCAGCAGTTCTGGACGGAGGAATCAGCCCCAGCATTTT.

The gene calls are TRBV5-6 and TRBJ2-1, with TRBD1 matching over 9 bases. Germline CDR1 and CDR2: SGHDT and YYEEEE. With 5 bases clipped from V and 8 bases from J, the junction kept 11 bases outside the gene matches. This CDR3 comprises 15 residues. Here the CDR3 DNA reads TGTGCCAGCAGTACGCCGGGACAGGGCCCCGATGAGCAGTTCTTC. Protein sequence: CASSTPGQGPDEQFF. Variable domain in full (rest from reference TRBV5-6 and TRBJ2-1): DAGVTQSPTHLIKTRGQQVTLRCSPKSGHDTVSWYQQALGQGPQFIFQYYEEEERQRGNFPDRFSGHQFPNYSSELNVNALLLGDSALYLCASSTPGQGPDEQFFGPGTRLTVL.

The rearrangement uses TRBV7-2 and TRBJ2-5, with a tentative D call TRBD2 (5 bases). This CDR3 has 14 amino acids. V was shortened by 5 bases and J by 2 bases, with 12 bases between the two germline ends. CDR1 is SGHTA, CDR2 FQGNSA, per germline. CDR3 DNA sequence: TGTGCCAGCAGCCGGAATGAGGGACAAGAGACCCAGTACTTC. This translates into CASSRNEGQETQYF.

The chain links TRBV29-1 to TRBJ2-2; D gene uncertain. The germline gives CDR1 SQVTM, CDR2 ANQGSEA. The CDR3 loop spans 13 amino acids. Trimming removed 6 bases from V and 1 base from J, with 9 bases in between. The CDR3 region is CSVEQGNTGELFF. The CDR3 DNA reads TGCAGCGTGGAGCAAGGGAACACCGGGGAGCTGTTTTTT.

The rearrangement uses TRBV7-9 and TRBJ2-3; D perhaps matches TRBD2 (6 bases). This CDR3 region has 14 residues. With 3 bases removed from V and 2 bases from J, the gap between germline ends came to 9 bases. CDR1 is SEHNR and CDR2 is FQNEAQ in the germline V gene (reference sequence). The CDR3 is CASSLGGTTDTQYF. The CDR3 DNA sequence: TGTGCCAGCAGCTTGGGCGGGACCACAGATACGCAGTATTTT.

The chain carries TRBV10-3 and TRBJ2-5, with TRBD1 matching over 10 bases. The closer fit of TRBJ2-7 to the DNA end suggests the J call may be wrong. Germline V gives CDR1 ENHRY, CDR2 SYGVKD. The CDR3 is 15 amino acids. The CDR3 sequence: CAISERDRGTYEQYF. DNA for the CDR3: TGTGCCATCAGTGAGCGGGACAGGGGAACGTACGAGCAGTACTTC.

Comments on this clone: Other nucleotide sequences from this sample produce the same CDR3. The chain has TRBV19 and TRBJ1-1; D ambiguous. The CDR3 runs to 13 residues. Trimming took off 3 bases at V and 1 base at J, with 6 bases between the two ends. CDR1 LNHDA and CDR2 SQIVND come from the germline V gene (reference sequence). CDR3 sequence reads: CASSIQENTEAFF. The CDR3 DNA reads as TGTGCCAGTAGTATTCAGGAGAACACTGAAGCTTTCTTT.

This clone has just one count. The rearrangement links TRBV7-9 to TRBJ2-1; 7 positions match TRBD1. V lost 5 bases to trimming and J lost 7 bases; unmatched junction nucleotides: 5. Looked up from germline, CDR1 is SEHNR and CDR2 is FQNEAQ (reference sequence). The CDR3 has 13 residues. CDR3 region: CASSHTDRNEQFF. The CDR3 nucleotides read TGTGCCAGCAGCCATACGGACAGGAATGAGCAGTTCTTC.

V is TRBV7-2 and J is TRBJ1-1; possibly TRBD1 for D (5 bases). Between the trimmed V and J ends, which lost 2 bases and 0 bases, there was a span of 7 bases. This CDR3 is 14 amino acids long. Germline values: CDR1 SGHTA, CDR2 FQGNSA. The CDR3 is CASSLSRVNTEAFF. In nucleotides, the CDR3 is TGTGCCAGCAGCTTAAGCAGGGTGAACACTGAAGCTTTCTTT.

The chain joins TRBV18 to TRBJ2-1; 11 bases are a match to TRBD2. The V segment lost 6 bases and the J segment 9 bases; nucleotides outside the gene matches: 19. The germline CDR1 and CDR2 sequences are KGHSH and LQKENI. The CDR3 sequence is 18 residues long. The CDR3 bases are TGTGCCAGCTCCGTATCGCCCAGGAATAGCGGGAGGGCCTTTGAGCAGTTCTTC. Amino acids: CASSVSPRNSGRAFEQFF.

The rearrangement links TRBV28 to TRBJ2-5; perhaps D is TRBD1 or TRBD2 (6 bases each). This CDR3 is 16 amino acids long. The germline V gene encodes CDR1 MDHEN and CDR2 SYDVKM. Trimming left V 6 bases short and J 1 base short, with 18 bases between. Here the CDR3 reads CASSLWGAGPQETQYF. Here the CDR3 DNA reads TGTGCCAGCAGCCTCTGGGGGGCAGGGCCCCAAGAGACCCAGTACTTC.